A single sample is the source of the 31 T cell receptor beta chains below, sequenced in a study of Graves' ophthalmopathy and Graves' hyperthyroidism. Investigators amplified TCR beta CDR3 regions from RNA transcripts. Investigators did first-round RT-PCR with HTBI primers, then second-round multiplex PCR. One entry per CDR3 protein, called by TCRdb with MiXCR from the multiplex PCR reads. The table has 500,000 to 700,000 distinct CDR3 sequences, about 20% seen once; the top ten hold more than 5.5%. What was sequenced was peripheral blood. The origin of the receptors is a woman aged 18-30 years with stable Graves' hyperthyroidism. Some clones in this sample may be carry-over from other donors' samples.

The J gene is TRBJ2-5, the V gene TRBV3-1; D could derive from TRBD1 or TRBD2 (5 bases each). The CDR3 is 16 residues long. Trimming stripped 4 bases from V and 5 bases from J, with 20 bases between. CDR1 and CDR2 (germline): LGHDT, YNNKEL (reference sequence). CDR3 nucleotides: TGTGCCAGCAGCCGCCCGAAGGGGACCTGGGTGGAGACCCAGTACTTC. It specifies CASSRPKGTWVETQYF.

This CDR3 is CASSPFPSGRNYEQYF. CDR3 DNA: TGTGCCAGCAGTCCCTTCCCTTCGGGCAGGAACTACGAGCAGTACTTC. V gene TRBV6-2 or TRBV6-3 combines with J gene TRBJ2-7; no definite D call. This CDR3 region has 16 residues. V was cut by 5 bases and J by 3 bases, with 20 bases left in between. Germline V gene sequence: CDR1 MNHEY, CDR2 SVGEGT.

This clonotype was seen at least ten times. The junction departs from the called germline gene at one end, perhaps through a read error. V is TRBV12-3 or TRBV12-4 and J is TRBJ1-2; D is uncertain. The CDR3 runs 13 residues. The CDR3 DNA reads as TGCGCCAGCAGCCCCATCGGGTCATATGGCTACACCTTC. Its protein is CASSPIGSYGYTF.

The table lists this clonotype with many counts. A much larger clonotype is one base distant, so this may be a read error. The rearrangement joins TRBV12-3 or TRBV12-4 to TRBJ1-1; D is undetermined. This CDR3 spans 15 amino acids. V lost 1 base, J lost 0 bases, and 9 bases lay in between. DNA of the CDR3: TGTGCCAGCAGTTTAGGGTGGAACATGAACACTGAAGCTTTCTTT. It is translated as CASSLGWNMNTEAFF.

The chain has TRBV6-1 and TRBJ2-5, with a weak D call TRBD1 (6 bases). Trimming pared 6 bases from V and 5 bases from J, leaving 13 bases between. The CDR3 covers 13 residues. CDR1 is MNHNS, CDR2 SASEGT, per germline. CDR3 sequence reads: CASRGYRAETQYF. Here the CDR3 DNA reads TGTGCCAGCAGGGGTTACAGGGCCGAGACCCAGTACTTC.

There are a few counts of this clonotype. This chain connects TRBV6-1 to TRBJ1-1; D is undetermined. Trimming took off 7 bases at V and 1 base at J, with 10 bases between the two ends. Germline V gene lookup returns CDR1 MNHNS and CDR2 SASEGT. The CDR3 runs to 13 residues. The CDR3 here is CASTASQNTEAFF. In nucleotides, the CDR3 is TGTGCCAGCACAGCCTCACAGAACACTGAAGCTTTCTTT.

This rearrangement joins TRBV6-2 or TRBV6-3 to TRBJ1-2, with D possibly TRBD1 on 6 matching bases. CDR1 and CDR2 from the germline V gene are MNHEY and SVGEGT. The germline V and J ends were trimmed by 5 bases and 4 bases, with 17 bases remaining between them. CDR3 length equals 15 residues. CDR3 DNA sequence: TGTGCCAGCAGTCCCAGGGGCAGCCAAACCTATGGCTACACCTTC. Encoded protein: CASSPRGSQTYGYTF.

This clonotype was counted a few times. This chain links TRBV4-1 with TRBJ2-5; D not certain. V dropped 5 bases and J dropped 4 bases, with 17 bases sitting between them. The CDR3 extends over 15 amino acids. Germline V gene sequence: CDR1 MGHRA, CDR2 YSYEKL. CDR3: CASSSGPEMGETQYF. In nucleotides, the CDR3 is TGCGCCAGCAGCTCTGGTCCGGAGATGGGAGAGACCCAGTACTTC.

This clonotype was recorded many times. The rearrangement joins TRBV6-1 to TRBJ1-2; tentatively, D is TRBD1 (6 bases). Trimming took off 6 bases at V and 6 bases at J, with 23 bases between the two ends. Germline loops: CDR1 MNHNS, CDR2 SASEGT. The CDR3 is made up of 16 amino acids. CDR3 region: CASSKGRGWGIDGYTF. In DNA form, the CDR3 reads TGTGCCAGCAGCAAGGGCAGGGGCTGGGGGATTGATGGCTACACCTTC.

The sample holds a few counts of this clonotype. CDR3 loop: CASSRDSDPYEQYF. The CDR3, as DNA: TGTGCCAGCAGCAGGGACTCGGACCCCTACGAGCAGTACTTC. The chain recombines TRBV5-5 with TRBJ2-7, with TRBD2 as a possible D gene (6 bases). CDR1 is SGHKS and CDR2 is YYEKEE in the germline V gene (reference sequence). V gave up 4 bases and J gave up 2 bases, with 13 bases separating them. This CDR3 is 14 amino acids long.

This clonotype appeared a few times. The V call is TRBV28, the J call TRBJ2-7, with 7 bases aligning to TRBD2. Germline V gene sequence: CDR1 MDHEN, CDR2 SYDVKM. This CDR3 has 15 amino acids. V was pared by 8 bases and J by 0 bases, with 10 bases of the junction left unmatched. CDR3 bases: TGTGCCAGCGGCCTAGCGCGGGGGAGCTCCTACGAGCAGTACTTC. It specifies CASGLARGSSYEQYF.

V gene TRBV12-3 or TRBV12-4 combines with J gene TRBJ1-1; D not resolved. Trimming took off 0 bases at V and 5 bases at J, with 7 bases between the two ends. The CDR3 contains 13 residues. The DNA of the CDR3 is TGTGCCAGCAGTTTAGCCATTCGGACTGAAGCTTTCTTT. It yields the protein CASSLAIRTEAFF.

This sequence joins TRBV11-1 and TRBJ2-6; weak D call: TRBD1 (5 bases). The V gene lost 0 bases and the J gene lost 4 bases, with 10 bases spanning the gap. Germline V gene sequence: CDR1 SGHAT, CDR2 FQDESV (reference sequence). The CDR3 runs 16 residues. The CDR3, as DNA: TGTGCCAGCAGCTTAGCGGCAGGGTTCGGGGCCAACGTCCTGACTTTC. Amino acids: CASSLAAGFGANVLTF.

This clonotype has ten or more counts. This chain uses TRBV20-1 with TRBJ2-7, with D possibly TRBD1 on 5 matching bases. The CDR3 extends over 14 amino acids. V was pared by 5 bases and J by 7 bases, with 21 bases between. The germline V gene encodes CDR1 DFQATT and CDR2 SNEGSKA (reference sequence). The CDR3 reads CSADAGTGGKEQYF. CDR3 DNA sequence: TGCAGTGCTGACGCCGGAACAGGTGGGAAAGAGCAGTACTTC.

This clonotype was observed many times. The chain employs TRBV20-1 and TRBJ2-5; 10 bases match TRBD2. V gave up 6 bases and J gave up 7 bases; unmatched junction bases: 14. The CDR3 has 15 residues. Looked up from germline, CDR1 is DFQATT and CDR2 is SNEGSKA (reference sequence). CDR3 amino acids: CSATASGGALGTQYF. In nucleotides, the CDR3 is TGCAGTGCAACGGCCAGCGGGGGGGCCTTGGGGACCCAGTACTTC.

The chain recombines TRBV20-1 with TRBJ1-1; D is unclear. V lost 1 base to trimming and J lost 0 bases, with 15 bases between them. Per the germline V gene, CDR1 is DFQATT and CDR2 is SNEGSKA (reference sequence). The length of the CDR3 is 16 residues. The CDR3 protein is CSARGVQYAMNTEAFF. CDR3 bases: TGCAGTGCTAGAGGGGTACAGTATGCTATGAACACTGAAGCTTTCTTT.

This clonotype was detected ten times or more. V usage is TRBV12-3 or TRBV12-4 and J usage is TRBJ1-2, with D possibly matching TRBD1 (6 bases). The CDR3 sequence is 14 residues long. The V end lost 0 bases, the J end lost 7 bases, and 12 bases lay between the germline ends. CDR3 amino acids: CASSLARTASGYTF. CDR3 in DNA: TGTGCCAGCAGTTTAGCGCGGACAGCTTCTGGCTACACCTTC.

This clonotype has at least ten counts. The chain recombines TRBV19 with TRBJ1-5, with 9 bases fitting TRBD1. Trimming at V came to 3 bases and at J to 6 bases, leaving 9 bases not matched to a gene. CDR3 length: 16 residues. Germline V gene lookup returns CDR1 LNHDA and CDR2 SQIVND (reference sequence). The CDR3, as DNA: TGTGCCAGTAGTATCAACCCGACAGGGGGTGGTCAGCCCCAGCATTTT. Encoded protein: CASSINPTGGGQPQHF. The full variable domain, in which reference TRBV19 and TRBJ1-5 provide the parts outside the CDR3, is DGGITQSPKYLFRKEGQNVTLSCEQNLNHDAMYWYRQDPGQGLRLIYYSQIVNDFQKGDIAEGYSVSREKKESFPLTVTSAQKNPTAFYLCASSINPTGGGQPQHFGDGTRLSIL.

This clonotype was detected only once. The CDR3 end shows no conserved phenylalanine or tryptophan, and so a read error is likely. V is TRBV5-1 and J is TRBJ1-1; 8 nucleotides line up with TRBD1. In germline, CDR1 is SGHRS, CDR2 YFSETQ. The CDR3 extends over 15 amino acids. J gave up 6 bases and V 1 base, and 8 bases lay outside the gene matches. The CDR3 reads CASSLRTGWWAEAFY. DNA of the CDR3: TGCGCCAGCAGCTTGCGGACAGGGTGGTGGGCTGAAGCTTTCTAT.

This clonotype was seen ten or more times. This sequence joins TRBV7-6 and TRBJ1-1; D gene uncertain. There are 15 residues in the CDR3. Trimming cost V 5 bases and J 5 bases, with 18 bases left between them. Germline CDR1 and CDR2: SGHVS and FNYEAQ. The DNA of the CDR3 is TGTGCCAGCAGCGTCCGGGCGGGGATTCGGACTGAAGCTTTCTTT. Its translation: CASSVRAGIRTEAFF.

CDR3: CASSNLEYQPQHF. The CDR3 DNA is TGTGCCAGTAGTAACCTGGAGTATCAGCCCCAGCATTTT. The chain combines TRBV19 with TRBJ1-5; D ambiguous. V was shortened by 4 bases and J by 5 bases, with 9 bases between the two germline ends. This CDR3 has 13 amino acids. Germline V gene sequence: CDR1 LNHDA, CDR2 SQIVND (reference sequence).

The rearrangement joins TRBV12-3 or TRBV12-4 to TRBJ1-5; tentative D call: TRBD1 (5 bases). This CDR3 has 13 residues. With 2 bases removed from V and 9 bases from J, the gap between germline ends came to 11 bases. DNA of the CDR3: TGTGCCAGCAGTTTAAAGGGGAAAGGGCCCCAGCATTTT. The encoded protein is CASSLKGKGPQHF.

This clonotype was seen many times. As DNA, the CDR3 is TGTGCCAGCAGCGTAGAACCCATGGCTAGGTACGAGCAGTACTTC. The encoded protein is CASSVEPMARYEQYF. The gene calls are TRBV9 and TRBJ2-7, with no clear D. V was shortened by 0 bases and J by 4 bases, with 14 bases between the two germline ends. Germline CDR1 is SGDLS and CDR2 is YYNGEE. CDR3 length: 15 amino acids.

Many counts were recorded for this clonotype. The rearrangement joins TRBV27 to TRBJ2-7; D call uncertain. The V and J ends lost 1 base and 0 bases respectively, with 7 bases between them. CDR1 is MNHEY and CDR2 is SMNVEV in the germline V gene (reference sequence). This CDR3 is built from 14 residues. As DNA, the CDR3 is TGTGCCAGCAGTTTATGGGCTGGCTCCTACGAGCAGTACTTC. It specifies CASSLWAGSYEQYF.

The chain joins TRBV30 to TRBJ1-1; 8 nucleotides align to TRBD1. This CDR3 is 16 amino acids long. CDR1 GTSNPN and CDR2 SVGIG come from the germline V gene (reference sequence). Trimming at V came to 5 bases and at J to 5 bases, leaving 16 bases not matched to a gene. The CDR3 region is CAWERPEGTGQTEAFF. The DNA for the CDR3 is TGTGCCTGGGAGAGGCCGGAGGGGACAGGCCAGACTGAAGCTTTCTTT.

This clonotype has just a few counts. The chain uses TRBV10-3 and TRBJ2-2, with a tentative D call TRBD1 (7 bases). Trimming pared 11 bases from V and 8 bases from J, leaving 21 bases between. CDR3 length: 14 amino acids. Germline V gene lookup returns CDR1 ENHRY and CDR2 SYGVKD. The CDR3 nucleotides are TGTGCCGCCCGGGACAGCGCTGCGGGAGGGGAGCTGTTTTTT. It specifies CAARDSAAGGELFF.

This clonotype was seen repeatedly, ten times or more. The rearrangement links TRBV19 to TRBJ2-7; TRBD2 is a possible D gene (5 bases). CDR1 is LNHDA, CDR2 SQIVND, per germline (reference sequence). The CDR3 covers 14 residues. V lost 3 bases and J 2 bases, leaving 11 bases between the germline ends. This chain's CDR3 is CASSIAGSTYEQYF. CDR3 sequence (DNA): TGTGCCAGTAGTATTGCGGGTTCCACCTACGAGCAGTACTTC.

The rearrangement joins TRBV12-3 or TRBV12-4 to TRBJ2-7, with D perhaps assigned TRBD1 or TRBD2 (5 bases each). The CDR3 runs to 13 residues. V shed 5 bases and J shed 6 bases, with 14 bases lying between them. CDR3 sequence: CASSLPGRPEQYF. As DNA, the CDR3 is TGTGCCAGCAGTCTACCGGGACGTCCCGAGCAGTACTTC.

This clonotype occurred many times. The rearrangement joins TRBV13 to TRBJ1-1; D gene unclear. This CDR3 is 16 amino acids long. V lost 4 bases and J lost 0, with 15 bases in between. Germline CDR1 and CDR2: PRHDT and FYEKMQ (reference sequence). The chain's CDR3 is CASSSQTDRMNTEAFF. CDR3 nucleotide sequence: TGTGCCAGCAGCTCCCAGACGGATCGAATGAACACTGAAGCTTTCTTT.

This clonotype was detected ten times or more. The genes are TRBV11-1 and TRBJ1-1; tentatively, D is TRBD1 (6 bases). Per the germline V gene, CDR1 is SGHAT and CDR2 is FQDESV (reference sequence). This CDR3 region has 16 residues. V dropped 5 bases and J dropped 1 base, with 17 bases sitting between them. Here the CDR3 reads CASSETGTTKNTEAFF. CDR3 DNA sequence: TGTGCCAGCAGCGAGACCGGGACAACAAAGAACACTGAAGCTTTCTTT. The whole variable domain, remainder taken from reference TRBV11-1 and TRBJ1-1, is EAEVAQSPRYKITEKSQAVAFWCDPISGHATLYWYRQILGQGPELLVQFQDESVVDDSQLPKDRFSAERLKGVDSTLKIQPAELGDSAMYLCASSETGTTKNTEAFFGQGTRLTVV.

This sequence joins TRBV7-2 and TRBJ2-5; 10 nucleotides align to TRBD2. The CDR3 spans 14 residues. V gave up 8 bases and J gave up 7 bases; unmatched junction bases: 10. Germline V gene lookup returns CDR1 SGHTA and CDR2 FQGNSA. The CDR3 region has the DNA TGTGCCAGCGAGACAGCGGGGGGGCCGGTGACCCAGTACTTC. It specifies CASETAGGPVTQYF.